This T cell receptor (beta chain) was identified during a study of T cell repertoires in cytomegalovirus infection. About the research overall: Signatures in public TCR beta sequences pointed to both CMV infection and matching HLA type.

A few counts support this clonotype. The antigen remains undetermined. Study results and limitations: There were carriers of CMV plus the relevant HLA, and cumulative public TCR beta family frequency identified them. There were HLA-C-restricted CMV-specific TCR beta clonotypes dominating the ex vivo response.

CDR3 size: 14 residues. V was cut by 3 bases and J by 1 base, with 10 bases left in between. TCRdb reprocessed the reads with MiXCR, giving one entry per CDR3 protein. This sample has 350,000 to 550,000 distinct CDR3 sequences, with roughly 30% found just once. The specimen was PBMCs. The chain is built from TRBV12-3 or TRBV12-4 and TRBJ2-7; D remains unclear. This clonotype was sampled from a human donor in good health (CMV status not recorded). Some clones in this sample may be carry-over from other donors' samples. CDR3 in amino acids: CASSFGRRSYEQYF. CDR3 nucleotides: TGTGCCAGCAGTTTTGGACGACGGTCCTACGAGCAGTACTTC.